This T cell receptor (beta chain) was sequenced in a study of OX40 agonist ivuxolimab in advanced cancers. Study details: The patients received ivuxolimab by intravenous route every 2 weeks at 0.01 to 10 mg/kg.

The CDR3 has 17 residues. Germline V lookup: CDR1 MNHEY, CDR2 SMNVEV (reference sequence). V was cut by 2 bases and J by 0 bases, with 11 bases left in between. The repertoire was sequenced with immunoSEQ multiplex PCR; TCRdb's copy has only in-frame clones and lacks some. Of tens of thousands of clones listed, approximately 84% are singletons. This sample comprised CD4+ or CD8+ T cells sorted from blood, obtained in a trial of the OX40 agonist ivuxolimab. The chain couples TRBV27 to TRBJ1-6; D gene unclear. This TCR came from an adult with an advanced solid tumor such as melanoma, head and neck, liver or kidney cancer. The CDR3: CASSLGRESSYNSPLHF. The CDR3 DNA sequence: TGTGCCAGCAGTTTAGGGAGGGAAAGCTCCTATAATTCACCCCTCCACTTT.